This is a list of T cell receptor beta chains from one sample in a study of CD8+CD57+ T cells in acquired aplastic anemia. TCRdb called the reads again in MiXCR, with one record for every CDR3 protein. Seen here are 200,000 to 250,000 distinct CDR3 sequences, more than 55% observed once, and the top ten hold around three fifths. Specimen: sorted CD4+, CD8+, or CD8+CD57+ T cells (not recorded which) from PBMCs. The receptors originated from a human donor with aplastic anemia. The CDR3 runs from the conserved cysteine through the conserved F or W. A D gene is named only where the DNA matches it firmly. Clone size, where shown, is once, few, many, or a class for clones that have expanded.

V gene	clone size	D gene	J gene	CDR3 protein	CDR3 DNA
TRBV5-6	many	TRBD2	TRBJ2-7	CASIGSGAYEQYF	TGTGCCAGCATCGGTAGCGGGGCCTACGAGCAGTACTTC
TRBV7-9	once	TRBD2	TRBJ2-1	CASSRTSGSLSYNEQFF	TGTGCCAGCAGCCGGACTAGCGGGAGCCTCTCCTACAATGAGCAGTTCTTC
TRBV7-3	many	NA	TRBJ2-2	CASSSYSGPGELFF	TGTGCCAGCAGCTCCTACTCGGGCCCCGGGGAGCTGTTTTTT
TRBV2	once	NA	TRBJ1-3	CASSEEDMAGNTIYF	TGTGCCAGCAGTGAAGAGGATATGGCTGGAAACACCATATATTTT
TRBV7-2	few	NA	TRBJ1-1	CASSWDITEAFF	TGTGCCAGCAGCTGGGACATCACTGAAGCTTTCTTT
TRBV20-1	NA	TRBD1	TRBJ1-5	CSARVQGAGNQPQHF	TGCAGTGCTAGGGTACAGGGGGCCGGCAATCAGCCCCAGCATTTT
TRBV7-2	NA	TRBD1	TRBJ2-3	CASSLQGADTQYF	TGTGCCAGCAGCTTACAGGGGGCGGATACGCAGTATTTT
TRBV19	NA	NA	TRBJ1-1	CASSIGWNTEAFF	TGTGCCAGTAGTATCGGGTGGAACACTGAAGCTTTCTTT
TRBV24-1	NA	NA	TRBJ1-5	CATSDSRGAKYSNQPQHF	TGTGCCACCAGTGATTCCCGGGGGGCGAAATATAGCAATCAGCCCCAGCATTTT
TRBV7-9	NA	NA	TRBJ2-2	CASRNKGLGNTGELFF	TGCGCCAGCAGGAACAAGGGACTCGGGAACACTGGGGAGCTGTTTTTT
TRBV12-3/TRBV12-4	few	TRBD1	TRBJ2-7	CASSRQGAAYEQYF	TGTGCCAGCAGTCGACAGGGGGCAGCCTACGAGCAGTACTTC
TRBV7-6	NA	NA	TRBJ2-7	CASSLNSNYEQYF	TGTGCCAGCAGCTTAAACAGTAACTACGAGCAGTACTTC
TRBV7-2	NA	NA	TRBJ2-5	CASSSPGSRRETQYF	TGTGCCAGCAGCTCCCCAGGGTCCCGGAGGGAGACCCAGTACTTC
TRBV7-9	NA	NA	TRBJ1-1	CASRFGQSTEAFF	TGTGCCAGCCGGTTTGGGCAGAGCACTGAAGCTTTCTTT
TRBV2	NA	TRBD1	TRBJ1-2	CASSAAGGKFRYGYTF	TGTGCCAGCAGTGCGGCAGGGGGTAAATTTCGGTATGGCTACACCTTC
TRBV11-3	few	TRBD2	TRBJ2-7	CASSRTGLDYEQYF	TGTGCCAGCAGCCGAACGGGACTAGACTACGAGCAGTACTTC
TRBV5-1	once	TRBD2	TRBJ2-1	CASSPSLAGGRNEQFF	TGCGCCAGCAGCCCATCACTAGCGGGGGGGCGCAATGAGCAGTTCTTC
TRBV19	once	NA	TRBJ1-1	CASGRGSSEAFF	TGTGCCAGCGGGAGGGGGAGCTCTGAAGCTTTCTTT
TRBV24-1	many	NA	TRBJ2-3	CATSDYRETDTQYF	TGTGCCACCAGTGATTACAGGGAGACAGATACGCAGTATTTT
TRBV14	NA	TRBD1	TRBJ2-5	CASSPGQVETQYF	TGTGCCAGCAGCCCGGGACAGGTAGAGACCCAGTACTTC
TRBV20-1	few	NA	TRBJ2-7	CSARDVPGLQQYF	TGCAGTGCTAGAGACGTTCCGGGACTGCAGCAGTACTTC
TRBV11-1	NA	NA	TRBJ1-2	CASSESGRNQHYGYTF	TGTGCCAGCAGTGAATCGGGGAGGAACCAGCACTATGGCTACACCTTC
TRBV7-3	NA	NA	TRBJ2-1	CASSSLGNEQFF	TGTGCCAGCAGCTCTCTAGGCAATGAGCAGTTCTTC
TRBV2	NA	NA	TRBJ2-7	CASSVGGFYEQYF	TGTGCCAGCAGTGTCGGAGGGTTCTACGAGCAGTACTTC
TRBV24-1	NA	NA	TRBJ2-3	CATSDPQGFTDTQYF	TGTGCCACCAGTGATCCCCAGGGGTTCACAGATACGCAGTATTTT
TRBV9	NA	NA	TRBJ2-7	CASSVVGGDYEQYF	TGTGCCAGCAGCGTAGTTGGAGGGGACTACGAGCAGTACTTC
TRBV10-3	once	TRBD1	TRBJ2-5	CASSDRVVETQYF	TGTGCCAGCAGTGACAGGGTCGTAGAGACCCAGTACTTC
TRBV12-3/TRBV12-4	NA	NA	TRBJ2-2	CASSSIGTTNTGELFF	TGTGCCAGCAGTTCTATAGGGACAACGAACACCGGGGAGCTGTTTTTT
TRBV12-3/TRBV12-4	NA	TRBD2	TRBJ2-2	CAGGGRSGELFF	TGTGCCGGGGGCGGGAGGTCCGGGGAGCTGTTTTTT
TRBV7-3	once	TRBD2	TRBJ2-1	CASSFSSGGAGYNEQFF	TGTGCCAGCAGCTTTTCTAGCGGGGGGGCCGGATACAATGAGCAGTTCTTC
TRBV29-1	NA	NA	TRBJ1-1	CSVDGRAPNTEAFF	TGCAGCGTTGATGGACGGGCCCCGAACACTGAAGCTTTCTTT
TRBV20-1	NA	NA	TRBJ2-7	CSAERGGGSEQYF	TGCAGTGCTGAACGGGGCGGTGGATCCGAGCAGTACTTC
TRBV12-3/TRBV12-4	NA	NA	TRBJ1-5	CASSFADSNQPQHF	TGTGCCAGCAGTTTTGCAGATAGCAATCAGCCCCAGCATTTT
TRBV9	NA	TRBD1	TRBJ1-6	CASSGGDRGSPPLHF	TGTGCCAGCAGCGGGGGGGACAGGGGATCGCCACCCCTCCACTTT
TRBV25-1	few	TRBD2	TRBJ2-2	CASSGPSGGETGELFF	TGTGCCAGCAGTGGACCGAGCGGGGGAGAGACCGGGGAGCTGTTTTTT
TRBV29-1	NA	NA	TRBJ2-3	CSVEVAASTDTQYF	TGCAGCGTTGAAGTGGCGGCGAGCACAGATACGCAGTATTTT
TRBV19	few	NA	TRBJ1-4	CASTRGTNEKLFF	TGTGCCAGTACGCGAGGTACTAATGAAAAACTGTTTTTT
TRBV12-3/TRBV12-4	NA	NA	TRBJ1-2	CAISEGGGLYGYTF	TGTGCCATCAGTGAGGGAGGCGGCCTCTATGGCTACACCTTC
TRBV6-2/TRBV6-3	many	NA	TRBJ2-7	CASMGGGLYEQYF	TGTGCCAGCATGGGGGGGGGCCTCTACGAGCAGTACTTC
TRBV2	NA	NA	TRBJ1-3	CASSLGESLAGNTIYF	TGTGCCAGCAGTCTAGGGGAAAGTCTGGCTGGAAACACCATATATTTT
TRBV5-1	NA	NA	TRBJ2-1	CASSLARGSTYNEQFF	TGCGCCAGCAGCTTGGCCAGGGGAAGTACCTACAATGAGCAGTTCTTC
TRBV19	NA	NA	TRBJ1-5	CASSPGRGGQPQHF	TGTGCCAGTAGTCCCGGCAGGGGAGGTCAGCCCCAGCATTTT
TRBV9	NA	TRBD2	TRBJ2-1	CASSDGGSSYNEQLF	TGTGCCAGCAGCGACGGCGGGAGCTCCTACAATGAGCAGCTCTTC
TRBV7-9	NA	NA	TRBJ2-3	CASSPGFSTDTQYF	TGTGCCAGCAGCCCAGGTTTTAGCACAGATACGCAGTATTTT
TRBV10-3	NA	NA	TRBJ1-2	CASNSANYGYTF	TGTGCCAGCAATAGCGCTAACTATGGCTACACCTTC
TRBV13	NA	NA	TRBJ2-3	CASRRRNSDTQYF	TGTGCCAGCAGGCGACGGAATTCGGATACGCAGTATTTT
TRBV12-3/TRBV12-4	few	NA	TRBJ2-7	CASSIRGGYEQYF	TGTGCCAGCAGTATCCGCGGTGGCTACGAGCAGTACTTC
TRBV7-2	NA	TRBD1	TRBJ1-4	CASSLDRVANEKLFF	TGTGCCAGCAGCCTGGACAGGGTAGCTAATGAAAAACTGTTTTTT
TRBV12-3/TRBV12-4	few	NA	TRBJ1-1	CASSFPQGTEAFF	TGTGCCAGCAGTTTCCCCCAGGGAACTGAAGCTTTCTTT
TRBV7-3	many	NA	TRBJ2-7	CASSSTETPSYEQYF	TGTGCCAGCAGCTCCACCGAGACACCCTCCTACGAGCAGTACTTC
TRBV24-1	NA	TRBD2	TRBJ2-7	CATSGGTSGTRTYEQYF	TGTGCCACCAGTGGGGGGACTAGCGGGACCAGAACCTACGAGCAGTACTTC